The sequence of this T cell receptor beta chain was determined in a study of graft-versus-host responses after intestinal transplantation. Study overall: Multivisceral, liver-intestinal, or isolated intestinal transplants were received by the recipients. Points from the study as a whole: Patients with graft-donor T cell macrochimerism had high graft-versus-host to host-versus-graft clonal ratios in allografts. After transplant, early declines in HvG clones were associated with peak levels of circulating GvH clones.

The assay was immunoSEQ multiplex PCR, and TCRdb's table has in-frame clones only and misses some. Of tens of thousands of clones listed, around 90% are singletons. This CDR3 region has 16 residues. With V trimmed by 3 bases and J by 5 bases, 10 bases remained unmatched. Germline V CDR1 and CDR2: SEHNR, FQNEAQ (reference sequence). A note on this clone: As yet, its antigen is unknown.

The V gene is TRBV7-9, the J gene TRBJ1-1; 9 bases fit TRBD1. The TCR comes from a human donor who received an intestinal transplant. Sequencing used unstimulated CD4+ T cells sorted from spleen or lymph node cells, obtained before intestinal transplant. CDR3 region: CASSLRDRVLGTEAFF. The CDR3 nucleotides read TGTGCCAGCAGCTTGAGGGACAGGGTATTAGGGACTGAAGCTTTCTTT.